These 5 T cell receptor beta chains were sequenced from one sample in a study of blood T cells in healthy people across ages (dated by TCRdb to 2015 to 2017). The library came from 5' RACE. The sample was run on an Illumina HiSeq 2500. A second PCR of roughly 6 to 12 cycles was run with a J-beta primer mix and a sample-barcoded 5' primer. The public sequencing data were trimmed at Q25 with fastp and processed into clonotypes with MiXCR by TCRdb, which kept only in-frame beta chains. Each CDR3 protein gets just one entry, which takes the most common genes and DNA from the rows behind it. In all, the sample holds about 290,000 distinct CDR3 sequences, and roughly 27% of those were seen once. Of the sample, roughly 30% is held by the ten largest clones. The sequenced sample consisted of blood. These receptors were taken from a woman aged 70-85 years in good health.

This clonotype was observed a few times. The chain recombines TRBV15 with TRBJ1-1; D is possibly TRBD1 (5 bases). Germline V gene data show CDR1 as LNHNV and CDR2 as YYDKDF (reference sequence). V lost 0 bases to trimming and J lost 1 base, with 6 bases between them. This CDR3 spans 14 amino acids. Here the CDR3 reads CATSRDRENTEAFF. DNA for the CDR3: TGTGCCACCAGCAGAGACAGGGAGAACACTGAAGCTTTCTTT. The full variable domain, rest sourced from reference TRBV15 and TRBJ1-1, is DAMVIQNPRYQVTQFGKPVTLSCSQTLNHNVMYWYQQKSSQAPKLLFHYYDKDFNNEADTPDNFQSRRPNTSFCFLDIRSPGLGDTAMYLCATSRDRENTEAFFGQGTRLTVV.

In its sample, this clonotype was seen many times. V and J are TRBV21-1 and TRBJ2-3; the D segment call TRBD1 is taken from the table without a DNA check. TRBV21-1 is termed a pseudogene. This CDR3 is built from 16 residues. The CDR3 sequence is CASSKGPPPPVDTQYF. CDR3 nucleotides: TGTGCCAGCAGCAAAGGACCCCCACCGCCTGTAGATACGCAGTATTTT.

This clonotype was counted between two and nine times. V and J are TRBV28 and TRBJ2-1, with D perhaps matching TRBD2 (6 bases). The DNA matches TRBJ2-5 better at its end, which makes the J call doubtful. Germline assignment: CDR1 MDHEN and CDR2 SYDVKM. The CDR3 covers 15 residues. The CDR3 is CASSFVLAAGGTQYF. The CDR3 coding sequence is TGTGCCAGCAGTTTTGTCTTAGCGGCCGGGGGGACCCAGTACTTC.

This clonotype came up a few times. V and J are TRBV6-1 and TRBJ2-5; D uncertain. The DNA end lines up better with TRBJ2-1; the J call may be wrong. The CDR3 has 15 amino acids. Germline V gives CDR1 MNHNS, CDR2 SASEGT. The CDR3 spells CASSEVVSLYNEQFF. The CDR3 DNA reads TGTGCCAGCAGTGAAGTGGTGTCTTTATACAATGAGCAGTTCTTC.

The chain carries TRBV7-6 and TRBJ2-7, with 7 bases fitting TRBD1. Germline CDR1 is SGHVS and CDR2 is FNYEAQ. The CDR3 is made up of 14 amino acids. The V and J ends lost 5 bases and 6 bases, in that order; junction bases with no gene match: 10. In DNA, the CDR3 is TGTGCCAGCAGCCCTGACAGGGCGGTTGGCGAGCAGTACTTC. Its protein is CASSPDRAVGEQYF.